The sequence of this T cell receptor (beta chain) was determined in a study of cytomegalovirus exposure and HLA in healthy donors. The CDR3 covers 14 residues. Trimming removed 6 bases at V and 8 bases at J, with 19 bases between. Germline lookup yields CDR1 MDHEN and CDR2 SYDVKM. Profiling relied on immunoSEQ multiplex PCR, and the TCRdb table lists in-frame clones only, not all of them. The sample lists over 200,000 clones, roughly 80% seen once, with roughly 5.5% in the top ten. This clone was counted a few times. The origin of this receptor is a woman in her late teens or twenties in good health and CMV-seronegative. The gene calls are TRBV28 and TRBJ1-2, with D unclear. The sample was PBMCs. As DNA, the CDR3 is TGTGCCAGCAGCCCTATTCATCGGATGGAGGGCTACACCTTC. It encodes CASSPIHRMEGYTF.